This T cell receptor (beta chain) comes out of a study of OX40 agonist ivuxolimab in advanced cancers. Study context: Patients in dose escalation had liver, melanoma, kidney or head and neck cancers.

CDR3 size: 14 residues. The V gene lost 6 bases and the J gene lost 4 bases, with 15 bases spanning the gap. Germline V gene data show CDR1 as SEHNR and CDR2 as FQNEAQ (reference sequence). Regarding the study as a whole: There was clonal expansion of CD4+ and CD8+ blood T cells by week 6 at 0.1 to 3.0 mg/kg. Researchers report that CD8+ T cells had, on average, more expanded clones than CD4+.

Cycle 7 day 1, cycle 4 day 1, and baseline were the timepoints at which blood was sampled. Profiling relied on immunoSEQ multiplex PCR, and the TCRdb table lists in-frame clones only, not all of them. The data show tens of thousands of clones, 89% seen once. Concerning this clone: Its antigen is not identified.

The specimen was CD4+ or CD8+ T cells sorted from blood, collected in a trial of the OX40 agonist ivuxolimab. The clonotype was recovered from an adult with an advanced solid tumor such as melanoma, head and neck, liver or kidney cancer. The chain joins TRBV7-9 to TRBJ1-2; the D gene is possibly TRBD1 (5 bases). CDR3 sequence (DNA): TGTGCCAGCAGACCACCGGGGGATCTCTATGGCTACACCTTC. Amino acids: CASRPPGDLYGYTF.